The clone carrying this T cell receptor (beta chain) appeared once. Its antigen is still unknown. These data come from a study of cytomegalovirus exposure and HLA in healthy donors. Study observations and caveats: Reportedly, diagnosis of cytomegalovirus status by the classifier showed high specificity and sensitivity.

PCR primers comprised 60 Vbeta and 13 Jbeta primers. Using immunoSEQ multiplex PCR, the repertoire was profiled, and TCRdb retains in-frame clones only, with some absent. Among some 160,000 clones listed, around 80% were seen once. This CDR3 comprises 18 residues. The V gene lost 0 bases and the J gene lost 2 bases, with 20 bases spanning the gap. Germline V gene data show CDR1 as SGHRS and CDR2 as YFSETQ. The chain is built from TRBV5-1 and TRBJ1-2, with D perhaps TRBD1 (6 bases). The source of this sequence is a man between 18 and 29 years old in good health and CMV-seronegative. Sequenced material: PBMCs. In DNA, the CDR3 is TGCGCCAGCAGCTTGGTACTCAGGGGCCCCATCAGGAACTATGGCTACACCTTC. This codes for CASSLVLRGPIRNYGYTF.